This T cell receptor (beta chain) is drawn from a study of T-cell reconstitution after alpha-beta-depleted transplantation in children (dated by TCRdb to the mid-2010s). As for the study more broadly: Using TCR repertoire profiling, the study followed T-cell immune reconstitution in a quantitative way in children after TCRalphabeta/CD19-depleted allogeneic hematopoietic cell transplantation. What the work shows at the level of the full study, not this receptor alone: Over subsequent months, a decline in hyperexpanded clone frequencies was noted, and after one year, T-cell counts and TCRbeta diversity were mostly ascribed to newly produced T cells. The apparently early recovery of alphabetaT-cell counts about two months after transplant reportedly depended on only several hundred rapidly expanded clones that came from non-depleted graft cells. In some patients, high TCRbeta diversity at day 60 was attributed to recipient T cells and intrathymic progenitors that had survived conditioning.

Regarding this clonotype: Its antigen is unknown. No quality values exist for individual bases; no much larger clone is one base distant.

Interpreted using the paper, the treatment or condition label stands for: allogeneic hematopoietic cell transplantation with graft depleted of TCRalphabeta T cells and CD19 B cells. TCRalphabeta/CD19-depleted allogeneic hematopoietic cell grafts were given to the transplant recipients, all of whom were children. The CDR3 goes from the cysteine to the phenylalanine over 13 residues. The DNA shown is the 39-base CDR3, in frame from base 1. V and J are truncated by 6 bases and 5 bases respectively, leaving an intervening sequence of 11 bases. CDR1 and CDR2 are read off the germline V gene as MNHNS and SASEGT. Library method: PCR. The instrument given in TCRdb is Illumina HiSeq 2500. To normalize quantification of the TCRbeta repertoire, the TCR libraries were built with molecular barcoding that relied on unique molecular identifiers. TCRdb trimmed public reads at Q25 via fastp, called clones via MiXCR and kept in-frame beta chains. Rows matching on CDR3 protein sequence are summarized as one entry with the most common DNA and genes. The sample table lists tens of thousands of distinct CDR3 sequences, 52% of them with a count of one. Roughly two fifths of the sample comes from the top ten.

The clonotype originates from a boy under two years old with SCID, due to receive a stem cell transplant. The specimen comprised peripheral blood, sampled before TCRalphabeta/CD19-depleted stem cell transplant. The rearranged chain carries TRBV6-1 and TRBJ1-5; tentative D gene TRBD1, with 5 bases matching. The nucleotide sequence reads TGTGCCAGCAGCCCAGGGACCCATCAGCCCCAGCATTTT. This is translated as CASSPGTHQPQHF.